The 23 T cell receptor beta chains presented below share a single source sample, sequenced in a study of blood T cell repertoires in COVID-19. Clones were read by immunoSEQ multiplex PCR, and TCRdb kept only the in-frame ones, dropping some. This sample carries 400,000 or so clones, 80% to 90% of them seen once, and the ten largest clones take 1.1%. Sequencing input: PBMCs or T cells enriched from blood (not recorded which). The receptors were gathered from a man under 40 who had recovered from COVID-19.

The V call is TRBV6-5, the J call TRBJ2-7; the D gene is possibly TRBD2 (6 bases). The germline gives CDR1 MNHEY, CDR2 SVGAGI. Between the trimmed V and J ends, which lost 3 bases and 6 bases, there was a span of 18 bases. The CDR3 is 15 amino acids. The CDR3: CASSYRETFHGEQYF. The DNA of the CDR3 is TGTGCCAGCAGTTATCGGGAGACTTTCCACGGCGAGCAGTACTTC.

This chain joins TRBV18 and TRBJ1-1, with D perhaps TRBD1 (5 bases). Germline assignment: CDR1 KGHSH and CDR2 LQKENI. The CDR3 spans 12 residues. V dropped 5 bases and J dropped 5 bases, with 9 bases sitting between them. CDR3 region: CASSTQGTEAFF. CDR3 nucleotides: TGTGCCAGCTCAACTCAGGGTACTGAAGCTTTCTTT.

This rearrangement joins TRBV29-1 to TRBJ2-5, with TRBD2 matching over 8 bases. V shed 6 bases and J 5 bases; nucleotides not matched to a gene: 8. This CDR3 is built from 13 residues. Germline CDR1 SQVTM, CDR2 ANQGSEA. The CDR3 DNA reads as TGCAGCGTGACACGGTCGGGAGGGGAGACCCAGTACTTC. Translated: CSVTRSGGETQYF.

This clone showed up just a few times. The chain is built from TRBV19 and TRBJ2-1; 14 nucleotides line up with TRBD2. CDR3 size: 15 residues. Per germline, CDR1 LNHDA and CDR2 SQIVND (reference sequence). With V trimmed by 7 bases and J by 8 bases, 7 bases remained unmatched. CDR3 amino acids: CASTPTSGRADEQFF. The CDR3 nucleotides are TGTGCCAGTACCCCGACTAGCGGGAGGGCCGATGAGCAGTTCTTC.

The rearrangement uses TRBV5-5 and TRBJ2-7; the match to TRBD1 covers 8 bases. J gave up 2 bases and V 4 bases, and 5 bases lay outside the gene matches. This CDR3 comprises 14 residues. CDR1 and CDR2 (germline): SGHKS, YYEKEE (reference sequence). CDR3 region: CASSPWTGTYEQYF. The CDR3 nucleotides read TGTGCCAGCAGCCCCTGGACAGGGACCTACGAGCAGTACTTC. The full variable domain, its missing parts supplied by reference TRBV5-5 and TRBJ2-7, is DAGVTQSPTHLIKTRGQQVTLRCSPISGHKSVSWYQQVLGQGPQFIFQYYEKEERGRGNFPDRFSARQFPNYSSELNVNALLLGDSALYLCASSPWTGTYEQYFGPGTRLTVT.

The CDR3 DNA reads as TGTGCCAGCAGTAACCAGGGATGGGACACCGGGGAGCTGTTTTTT. Translating gives CASSNQGWDTGELFF. The genes are TRBV2 and TRBJ2-2; tentatively, D is TRBD1 (5 bases). The CDR3 has 15 amino acids. V lost 5 bases and J 3 bases, leaving 13 bases between the germline ends. The V gene's germline CDR1 is SNHLY and CDR2 FYNNEI.

The chain joins TRBV9 to TRBJ2-5; D ambiguous. Per the germline V gene, CDR1 is SGDLS and CDR2 is YYNGEE. V was clipped by 0 bases and J by 0 bases, with 6 bases between them. This CDR3 is 14 amino acids long. The CDR3 reads CASSVGADQETQYF. CDR3 in DNA: TGTGCCAGCAGCGTAGGGGCAGACCAAGAGACCCAGTACTTC.

The CDR3 bases are TGTGCCAGCAGCGGGGCGGGACAGGACAAGCATTTT. Translated: CASSGAGQDKHF. The chain combines TRBV9 with TRBJ1-5; TRBD1 agrees at 8 bases. This CDR3 region has 12 residues. The germline CDR1 and CDR2 sequences are SGDLS and YYNGEE. Germline trimming cut 3 bases from V and 14 bases from J; bases unmatched to any gene: 7.

There are a few counts of this clone. The chain employs TRBV29-1 and TRBJ1-2, with 8 bases that match TRBD1. J gave up 2 bases and V 6 bases, and 11 bases lay outside the gene matches. The germline V gene encodes CDR1 SQVTM and CDR2 ANQGSEA. The CDR3 is 15 amino acids. CDR3 loop: CSVTPEGTGNYGYTF. The CDR3 DNA reads as TGCAGCGTAACCCCCGAGGGGACAGGCAACTATGGCTACACCTTC. Full variable domain (remainder filled in from reference TRBV29-1 and TRBJ1-2): SAVISQKPSRDICQRGTSLTIQCQVDSQVTMMFWYRQQPGQSLTLIATANQGSEATYESGFVIDKFPISRPNLTFSTLTVSNMSPEDSSIYLCSVTPEGTGNYGYTFGSGTRLTVV.

This chain connects TRBV19 to TRBJ1-6, with 10 bases that match TRBD1. The CDR3 has 14 residues. J lost 11 bases, V lost 7 bases, and 8 bases had no gene match. The germline V gene has CDR1 LNHDA and CDR2 SQIVND (reference sequence). In DNA, the CDR3 is TGTGCCAGTACCCCGGGACAGGGGAGGCCACCCCTCCACTTT. As protein: CASTPGQGRPPLHF.

The V and J genes are TRBV28 and TRBJ1-5, with 9 bases lining up with TRBD1. The germline CDR1 and CDR2 sequences are MDHEN and SYDVKM. The CDR3 loop spans 14 amino acids. V was clipped by 5 bases and J by 7 bases; unmatched bases: 6. The CDR3 here is CASSTGQGLQPQHF. DNA for the CDR3: TGTGCCAGCAGTACGGGACAGGGTTTGCAGCCCCAGCATTTT.

The rearrangement uses TRBV7-9 and TRBJ1-3, with D perhaps TRBD1 (6 bases). The CDR3 is 16 amino acids. V lost 5 bases, J lost 2 bases, and 16 bases lay in between. The germline V gene encodes CDR1 SEHNR and CDR2 FQNEAQ (reference sequence). The CDR3 DNA reads TGTGCCAGCAGCGGTGGGACAACATCTCCTGGAAACACCATATATTTT. It encodes CASSGGTTSPGNTIYF.

The V and J genes are TRBV5-1 and TRBJ2-7, with 9 bases lining up with TRBD1. V lost 1 base to trimming and J lost 5 bases; unmatched junction nucleotides: 7. Germline V CDR1 and CDR2: SGHRS, YFSETQ. The CDR3 is 15 amino acids. The CDR3 protein is CASSLLQGAFDEQYF. CDR3 bases: TGCGCCAGCAGCTTGTTACAGGGGGCTTTCGACGAGCAGTACTTC.

J is TRBJ2-7 and V is TRBV12-3 or TRBV12-4; D is undetermined. Trimming took 7 bases from V and 2 from J, leaving 12 bases between them. This CDR3 spans 13 amino acids. The CDR3 loop is CASTLTNPYEQYF. DNA of the CDR3: TGTGCCAGCACCTTGACAAACCCCTACGAGCAGTACTTC.

This clone was picked up a small number of times. V gene TRBV5-1 combines with J gene TRBJ2-2, with a tentative D call TRBD1 (6 bases). The germline CDR1 and CDR2 sequences are SGHRS and YFSETQ. CDR3 length: 15 amino acids. Trimming shortened V by 5 bases and J by 4 bases, and 15 bases separated the two germline ends. As DNA, the CDR3 is TGCGCCAGCAGACAGGGACAAATAATCACCGGGGAGCTGTTTTTT. Amino acid sequence: CASRQGQIITGELFF.

The rearrangement joins TRBV27 to TRBJ1-2, with D unclear. This CDR3 has 15 amino acids. The germline V and J ends were trimmed by 1 base and 0 bases, with 9 bases remaining between them. CDR1 is MNHEY and CDR2 is SMNVEV in the germline V gene (reference sequence). The CDR3 nucleotides read TGTGCCAGCAGTTTATGGGGAGGATCTAACTATGGCTACACCTTC. Translated: CASSLWGGSNYGYTF.

Turning to this clone: The sample contains more than one DNA sequence encoding this CDR3. The CDR3 DNA is TGCGCCAGCAGCCAAGGAAGGGGCACTGAAGCTTTCTTT. Its translation: CASSQGRGTEAFF. The chain links TRBV4-1 to TRBJ1-1, with TRBD1 as a possible D gene (5 bases). This CDR3 comprises 13 residues. V was pared by 1 base and J by 4 bases, with 7 bases between. Germline lookup yields CDR1 MGHRA and CDR2 YSYEKL.

V usage is TRBV6-5 and J usage is TRBJ1-4; 11 bases align to TRBD1. This CDR3 spans 14 amino acids. J gave up 8 bases and V 6 bases, and 5 bases lay outside the gene matches. Germline CDR1 and CDR2: MNHEY and SVGAGI. Here the CDR3 DNA reads TGTGCCAGCAGAAGGGACAGGGGGGGAGAAAAACTGTTTTTT. It specifies CASRRDRGGEKLFF.

This clone was recorded once. The chain employs TRBV27 and TRBJ1-6, with 9 bases lining up with TRBD1. The germline gives CDR1 MNHEY, CDR2 SMNVEV (reference sequence). CDR3 length: 16 residues. With V trimmed by 3 bases and J by 9 bases, 9 bases remained unmatched. The CDR3 DNA reads as TGTGCCAGCAGTTTGTCCATCGGGACAGGGTTTTCACCCCTCCACTTT. Translation gives CASSLSIGTGFSPLHF.

The chain uses TRBV6-5 and TRBJ2-2, with D possibly TRBD2 on 5 matching bases. CDR1 and CDR2 (germline): MNHEY, SVGAGI. Trimming stripped 8 bases from V and 5 bases from J, with 18 bases between. The CDR3 loop spans 15 amino acids. This chain's CDR3 is CASFPRGSMTGELFF. The CDR3 DNA is TGTGCCAGCTTCCCCCGAGGGAGTATGACCGGGGAGCTGTTTTTT.

This clone was seen only once. This rearrangement joins TRBV28 to TRBJ2-7; D is unclear. V lost 6 bases, J lost 6 bases, and 12 bases lay in between. Germline CDR1 and CDR2: MDHEN and SYDVKM. The CDR3 spans 12 residues. The CDR3 protein is CASRLRHSEQYF. CDR3 nucleotide sequence: TGTGCCAGCAGACTTCGACACTCCGAGCAGTACTTC.

V is TRBV7-9 and J is TRBJ2-1; 10 bases are a match to TRBD1. The junction had 3 bases not matched to a gene; V was cut back by 1 base and J by 3 bases. The CDR3 length is 16 residues. Germline-derived CDR1 and CDR2 are SEHNR and FQNEAQ (reference sequence). CDR3 nucleotides: TGTGCCAGCAGCTTAGGAGGGACAGGGGTCTACAATGAGCAGTTCTTC. This translates into CASSLGGTGVYNEQFF.

The rearrangement uses TRBV28 and TRBJ2-7, with 8 bases that match TRBD2. Germline V gives CDR1 MDHEN, CDR2 SYDVKM. CDR3 size: 12 residues. The J segment lost 3 bases and the V segment lost 8 bases, leaving 3 bases of the junction unmatched. CDR3 sequence: CASGTSSYEQYF. CDR3 coding DNA: TGTGCCAGCGGGACTAGTAGCTACGAGCAGTACTTC.